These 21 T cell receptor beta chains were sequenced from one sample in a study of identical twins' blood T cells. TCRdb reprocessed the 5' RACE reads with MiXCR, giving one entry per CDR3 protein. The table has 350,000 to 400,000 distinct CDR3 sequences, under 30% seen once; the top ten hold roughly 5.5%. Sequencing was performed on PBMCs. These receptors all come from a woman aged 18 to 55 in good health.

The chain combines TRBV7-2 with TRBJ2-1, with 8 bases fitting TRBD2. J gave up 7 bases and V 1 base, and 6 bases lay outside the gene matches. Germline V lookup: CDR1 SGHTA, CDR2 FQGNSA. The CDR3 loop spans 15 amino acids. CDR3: CASSLVGSGKNEQFF. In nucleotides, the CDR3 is TGTGCCAGCAGCTTAGTAGGTAGCGGGAAGAATGAGCAGTTCTTC.

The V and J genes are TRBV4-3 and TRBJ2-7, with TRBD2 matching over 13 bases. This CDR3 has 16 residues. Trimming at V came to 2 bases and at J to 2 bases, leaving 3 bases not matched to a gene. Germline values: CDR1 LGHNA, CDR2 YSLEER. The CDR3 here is CASSQLGTSGAYEQYF. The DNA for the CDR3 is TGCGCCAGCAGCCAACTTGGGACTAGCGGGGCCTACGAGCAGTACTTC.

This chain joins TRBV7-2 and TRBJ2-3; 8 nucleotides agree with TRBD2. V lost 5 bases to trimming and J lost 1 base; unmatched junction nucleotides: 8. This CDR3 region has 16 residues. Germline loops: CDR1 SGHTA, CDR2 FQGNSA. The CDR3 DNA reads TGTGCCAGCAGCAGACCCGGGACTAGTGGCACAGATACGCAGTATTTT. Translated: CASSRPGTSGTDTQYF.

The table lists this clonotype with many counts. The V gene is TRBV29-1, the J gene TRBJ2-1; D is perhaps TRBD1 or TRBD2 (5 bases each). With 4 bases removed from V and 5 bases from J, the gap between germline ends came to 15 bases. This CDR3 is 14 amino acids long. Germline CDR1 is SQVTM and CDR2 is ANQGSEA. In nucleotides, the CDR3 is TGCAGCGTTGCTCGGGGCGCGAAGCACAATGAGCAGTTCTTC. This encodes CSVARGAKHNEQFF.

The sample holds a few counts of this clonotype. CDR3 region: CASSPTGYEPQHF. CDR3 bases: TGTGCCAGCAGCCCAACCGGGTATGAGCCCCAGCATTTT. V gene TRBV7-9 combines with J gene TRBJ1-5; D unresolved. Trimming pared 5 bases from V and 8 bases from J, leaving 13 bases between. Germline CDR1 and CDR2: SEHNR and FQNEAQ (reference sequence). The CDR3 runs 13 residues. The full variable domain, with the rest looked up from reference TRBV7-9 and TRBJ1-5, is DTGVSQNPRHKITKRGQNVTFRCDPISEHNRLYWYRQTLGQGPEFLTYFQNEAQLEKSRLLSDRFSAERPKGSFSTLEIQRTEQGDSAMYLCASSPTGYEPQHFGDGTRLSIL.

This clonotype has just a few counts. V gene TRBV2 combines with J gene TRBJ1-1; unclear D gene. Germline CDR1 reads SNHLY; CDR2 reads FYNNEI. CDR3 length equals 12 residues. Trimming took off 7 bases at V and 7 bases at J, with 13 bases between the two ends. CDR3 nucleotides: TGTGCCAGCACCCCGGACGGGCATGAAGCTTTCTTT. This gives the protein CASTPDGHEAFF.

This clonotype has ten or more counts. The CDR3 reads CASSLEAANYGYTF. The CDR3 region has the DNA TGTGCCAGCAGCTTAGAGGCAGCTAACTATGGCTACACCTTC. The chain has TRBV7-2 and TRBJ1-2; D gene ambiguous. The germline CDR1 and CDR2 sequences are SGHTA and FQGNSA. The V end was cut by 1 base, the J end by 0 bases, with 6 bases between. CDR3 length: 14 residues.

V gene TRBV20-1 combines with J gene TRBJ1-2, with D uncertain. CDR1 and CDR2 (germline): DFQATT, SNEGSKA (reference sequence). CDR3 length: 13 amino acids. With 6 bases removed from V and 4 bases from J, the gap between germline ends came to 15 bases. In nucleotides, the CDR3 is TGCAGTGCCCCTGGGCCATCTCGCTATGGCTACACCTTC. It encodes CSAPGPSRYGYTF.

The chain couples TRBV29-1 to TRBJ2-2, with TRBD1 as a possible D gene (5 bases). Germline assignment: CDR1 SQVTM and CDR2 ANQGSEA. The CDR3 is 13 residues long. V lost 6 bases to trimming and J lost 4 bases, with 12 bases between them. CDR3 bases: TGCAGCGTCGGCAGGGTGGGCACCGGGGAGCTGTTTTTT. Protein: CSVGRVGTGELFF.

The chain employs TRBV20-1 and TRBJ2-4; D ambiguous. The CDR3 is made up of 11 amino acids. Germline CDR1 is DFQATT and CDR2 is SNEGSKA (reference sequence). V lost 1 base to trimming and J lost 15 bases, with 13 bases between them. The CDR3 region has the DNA TGCAGTGCTAGAGCCCTAGAGCTTGTGTACTTC. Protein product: CSARALELVYF.

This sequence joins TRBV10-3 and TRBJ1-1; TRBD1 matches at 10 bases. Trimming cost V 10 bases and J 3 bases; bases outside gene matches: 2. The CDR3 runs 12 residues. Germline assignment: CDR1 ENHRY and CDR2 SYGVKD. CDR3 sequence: CATGQGDTEAFF. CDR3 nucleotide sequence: TGTGCCACCGGACAGGGGGACACTGAAGCTTTCTTT.

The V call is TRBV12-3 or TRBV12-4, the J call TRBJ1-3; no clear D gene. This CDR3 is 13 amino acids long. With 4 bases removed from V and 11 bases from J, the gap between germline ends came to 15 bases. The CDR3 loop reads CASSSQTGGPIYF. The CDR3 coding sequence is TGTGCCAGCAGTTCCCAAACCGGCGGCCCCATATATTTT.

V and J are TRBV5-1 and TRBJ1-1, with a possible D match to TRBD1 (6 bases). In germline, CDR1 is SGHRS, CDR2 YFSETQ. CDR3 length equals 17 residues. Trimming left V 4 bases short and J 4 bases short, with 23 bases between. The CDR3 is CASSPTYLTGMSTEAFF. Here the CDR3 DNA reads TGCGCCAGCAGCCCCACTTACCTTACAGGGATGAGCACTGAAGCTTTCTTT.

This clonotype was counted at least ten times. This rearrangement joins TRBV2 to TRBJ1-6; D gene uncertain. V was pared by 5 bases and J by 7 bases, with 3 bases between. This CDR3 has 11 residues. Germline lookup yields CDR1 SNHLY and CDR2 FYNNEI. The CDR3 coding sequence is TGTGCCAGCAGTCCAAATTCACCCCTCCACTTT. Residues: CASSPNSPLHF.

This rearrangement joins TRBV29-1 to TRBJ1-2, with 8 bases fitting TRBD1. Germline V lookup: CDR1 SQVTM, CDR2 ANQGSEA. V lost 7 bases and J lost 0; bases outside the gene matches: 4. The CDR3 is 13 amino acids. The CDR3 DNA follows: TGCAGCGCTGTGGACAGGGCTAACTATGGCTACACCTTC. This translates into CSAVDRANYGYTF.

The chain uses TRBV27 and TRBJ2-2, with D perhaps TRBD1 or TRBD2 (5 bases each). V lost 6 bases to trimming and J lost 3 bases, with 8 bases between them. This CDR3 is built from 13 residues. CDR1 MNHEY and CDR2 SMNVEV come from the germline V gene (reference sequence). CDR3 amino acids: CASRGDYTGELFF. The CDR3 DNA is TGTGCCAGCAGGGGGGATTACACCGGGGAGCTGTTTTTT.

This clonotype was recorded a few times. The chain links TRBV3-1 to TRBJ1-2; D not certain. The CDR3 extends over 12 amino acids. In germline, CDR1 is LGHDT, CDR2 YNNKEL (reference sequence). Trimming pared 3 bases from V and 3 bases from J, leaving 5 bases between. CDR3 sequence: CASSQSYYGYTF. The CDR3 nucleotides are TGTGCCAGCAGCCAGAGCTACTATGGCTACACCTTC.

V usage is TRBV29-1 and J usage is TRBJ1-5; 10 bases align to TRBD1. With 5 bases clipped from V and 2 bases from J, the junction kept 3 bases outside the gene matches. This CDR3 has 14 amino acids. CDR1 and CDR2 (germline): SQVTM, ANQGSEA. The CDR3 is CSVRQGAGNQPQHF. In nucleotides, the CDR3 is TGCAGCGTTCGACAGGGGGCGGGCAATCAGCCCCAGCATTTT. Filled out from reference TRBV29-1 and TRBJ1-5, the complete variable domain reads SAVISQKPSRDICQRGTSLTIQCQVDSQVTMMFWYRQQPGQSLTLIATANQGSEATYESGFVIDKFPISRPNLTFSTLTVSNMSPEDSSIYLCSVRQGAGNQPQHFGDGTRLSIL.

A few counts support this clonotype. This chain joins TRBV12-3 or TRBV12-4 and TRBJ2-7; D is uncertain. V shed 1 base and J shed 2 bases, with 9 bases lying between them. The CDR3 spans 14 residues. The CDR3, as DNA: TGTGCCAGCAGTTTAGGCAGGTTTCCCTACGAGCAGTACTTC. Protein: CASSLGRFPYEQYF.

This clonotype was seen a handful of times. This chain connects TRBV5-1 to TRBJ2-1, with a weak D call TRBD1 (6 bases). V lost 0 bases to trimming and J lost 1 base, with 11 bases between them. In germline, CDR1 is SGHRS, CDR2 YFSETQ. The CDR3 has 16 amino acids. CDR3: CASSLGQAVSYNEQFF. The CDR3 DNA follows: TGCGCCAGCAGCTTGGGACAGGCTGTATCCTACAATGAGCAGTTCTTC.

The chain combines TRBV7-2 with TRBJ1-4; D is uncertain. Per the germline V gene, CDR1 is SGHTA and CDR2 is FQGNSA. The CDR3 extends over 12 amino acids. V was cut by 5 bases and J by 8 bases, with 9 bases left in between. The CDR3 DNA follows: TGTGCCAGCAGCCGCGGAAGGGAAAAACTGTTTTTT. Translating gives CASSRGREKLFF.